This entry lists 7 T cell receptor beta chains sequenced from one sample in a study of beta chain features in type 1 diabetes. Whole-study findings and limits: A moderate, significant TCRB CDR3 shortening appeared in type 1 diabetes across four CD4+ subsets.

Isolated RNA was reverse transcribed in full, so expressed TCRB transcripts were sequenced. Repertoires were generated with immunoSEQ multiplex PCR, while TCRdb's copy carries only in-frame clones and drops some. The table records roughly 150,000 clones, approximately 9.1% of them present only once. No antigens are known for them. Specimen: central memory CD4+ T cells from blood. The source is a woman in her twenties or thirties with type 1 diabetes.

The CDR3 coding sequence is TGTGCCAGCACCCCAAGGTGGGGACTCAACACCGGGGAGCTGTTTTTT. Translation gives CASTPRWGLNTGELFF. The chain employs TRBV27 and TRBJ2-2; tentative D call: TRBD2 (6 bases). The CDR3 spans 16 residues. The germline CDR1 and CDR2 sequences are MNHEY and SMNVEV (reference sequence). V lost 7 bases and J lost 2, with 17 bases in between.

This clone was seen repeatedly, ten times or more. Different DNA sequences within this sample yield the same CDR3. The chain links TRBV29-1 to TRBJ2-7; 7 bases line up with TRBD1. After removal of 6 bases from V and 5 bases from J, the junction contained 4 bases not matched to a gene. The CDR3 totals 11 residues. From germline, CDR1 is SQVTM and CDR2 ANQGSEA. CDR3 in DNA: TGCAGCGTCCAAACAGGGGACGAGCAGTACTTC. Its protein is CSVQTGDEQYF.

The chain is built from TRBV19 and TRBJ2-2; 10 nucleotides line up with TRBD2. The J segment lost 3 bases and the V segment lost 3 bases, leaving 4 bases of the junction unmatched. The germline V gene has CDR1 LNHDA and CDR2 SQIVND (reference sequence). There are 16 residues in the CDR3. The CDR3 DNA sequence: TGTGCCAGTAGTATGGCTAGCGGGAGTTACACCGGGGAGCTGTTTTTT. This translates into CASSMASGSYTGELFF. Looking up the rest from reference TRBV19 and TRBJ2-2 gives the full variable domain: DGGITQSPKYLFRKEGQNVTLSCEQNLNHDAMYWYRQDPGQGLRLIYYSQIVNDFQKGDIAEGYSVSREKKESFPLTVTSAQKNPTAFYLCASSMASGSYTGELFFGEGSRLTVL.

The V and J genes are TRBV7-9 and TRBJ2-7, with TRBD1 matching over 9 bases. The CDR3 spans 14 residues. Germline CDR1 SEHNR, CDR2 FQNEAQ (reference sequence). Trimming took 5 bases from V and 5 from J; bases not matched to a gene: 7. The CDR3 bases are TGTGCCAGCAGCCGCGACAGGGGGACGGACGAGCAGTACTTC. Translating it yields CASSRDRGTDEQYF.

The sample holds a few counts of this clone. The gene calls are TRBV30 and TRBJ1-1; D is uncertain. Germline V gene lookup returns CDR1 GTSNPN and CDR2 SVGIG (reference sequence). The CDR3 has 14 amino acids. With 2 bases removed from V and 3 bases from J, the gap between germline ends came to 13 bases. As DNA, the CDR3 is TGTGCCTGGAGTTCCATAGTGGGAGACACTGAAGCTTTCTTT. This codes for CAWSSIVGDTEAFF.

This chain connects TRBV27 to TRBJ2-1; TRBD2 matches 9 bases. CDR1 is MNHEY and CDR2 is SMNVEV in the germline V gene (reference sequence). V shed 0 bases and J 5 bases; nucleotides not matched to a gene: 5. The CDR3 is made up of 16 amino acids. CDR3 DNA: TGTGCCAGCAGTTTATCTAGCGGGAGTCAGGACAATGAGCAGTTCTTC. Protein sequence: CASSLSSGSQDNEQFF.

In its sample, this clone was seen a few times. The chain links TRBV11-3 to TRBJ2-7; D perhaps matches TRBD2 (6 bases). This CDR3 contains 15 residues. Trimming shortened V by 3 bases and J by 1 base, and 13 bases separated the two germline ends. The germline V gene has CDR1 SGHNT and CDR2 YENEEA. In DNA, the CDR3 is TGTGCCAGCAGCTTCCCGGGACTTAAATCCTACGAGCAGTACTTC. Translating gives CASSFPGLKSYEQYF.